The clone carrying this T cell receptor (beta chain) was recorded a few times. It was cDNA, reverse transcribed from extracted RNA, that served as the sequencing template. This table comes from immunoSEQ multiplex PCR, and its TCRdb copy is limited to in-frame clones, with some not included. The sample records 110,000 to 150,000 clones, about three fifths being singletons. The CDR3 runs 15 residues. Trimming took 1 base from V and 1 from J; bases not matched to a gene: 1. Germline V gives CDR1 KGHSH, CDR2 LQKENI. The sample originates from a study of CD8+ T cells in alopecia areata. The rearrangement links TRBV18 to TRBJ2-5; 9 bases agree with TRBD1. Sample: CD4+ T cells sorted from blood, taken at week 0. The receptor's source is a human donor with alopecia areata. CDR3 sequence (DNA): TGTGCCAGCTCACCACGGGACAGGGCCCAAGAGACCCAGTACTTC. The encoded protein is CASSPRDRAQETQYF.